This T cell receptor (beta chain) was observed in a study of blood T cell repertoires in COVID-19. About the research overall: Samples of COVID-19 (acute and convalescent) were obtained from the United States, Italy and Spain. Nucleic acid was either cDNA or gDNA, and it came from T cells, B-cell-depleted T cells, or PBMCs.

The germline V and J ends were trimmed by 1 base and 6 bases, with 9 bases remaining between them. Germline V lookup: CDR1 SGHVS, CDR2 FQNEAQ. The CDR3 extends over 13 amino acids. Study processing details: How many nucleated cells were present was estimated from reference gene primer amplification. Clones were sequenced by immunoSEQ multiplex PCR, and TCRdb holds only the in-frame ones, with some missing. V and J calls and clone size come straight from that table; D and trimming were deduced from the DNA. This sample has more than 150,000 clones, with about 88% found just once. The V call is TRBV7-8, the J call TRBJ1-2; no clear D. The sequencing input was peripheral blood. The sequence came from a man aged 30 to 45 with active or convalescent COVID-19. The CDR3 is CASSLGVADGYTF. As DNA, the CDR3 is TGTGCCAGCAGCTTAGGGGTGGCGGATGGCTACACCTTC.